This T cell receptor (beta chain) was recovered during a study of blood T cell repertoires in COVID-19. The CDR3 has 17 amino acids. CDR1 SQVTM and CDR2 ANQGSEA come from the germline V gene. Trimming cost V 4 bases and J 0 bases; bases outside gene matches: 11. Sequencing was performed with immunoSEQ multiplex PCR; in TCRdb, only in-frame clones are kept and a portion is missing. The sample contains some 270,000 clones, around 90% of which appear only once. This sequence joins TRBV29-1 and TRBJ1-4, with 7 bases aligning to TRBD1. The sample comprised peripheral blood. This receptor was taken from a man aged 50 to 59 with acute or convalescent COVID-19. In nucleotides, the CDR3 is TGCAGCGTTGGAAGGTCGGGGACAGTAGCAACTAATGAAAAACTGTTTTTT. It specifies CSVGRSGTVATNEKLFF.